This T cell receptor beta chain originates from a study of T-cell reconstitution after alpha-beta-depleted transplantation in children. The TCRbeta library was prepared with unique molecular identifiers. TCRdb reprocessed the PCR reads with MiXCR, giving one entry per CDR3 protein. The sample includes a few hundred thousand distinct CDR3 sequences, 10% to 15% of them seen just once. This clonotype was seen a handful of times. V lost 5 bases and J 4 bases, leaving 17 bases between the germline ends. This CDR3 contains 16 residues. Germline CDR1 reads MNHEY; CDR2 reads SMNVEV (reference sequence). Material: PBMCs, obtained from the stem cell graft. The chain carries TRBV27 and TRBJ2-2; possibly TRBD1 for D (6 bases). This clonotype originated in a human donor who donated a stem cell graft to a child with Fanconi anemia. The CDR3, as DNA: TGTGCCAGCAGTCCCTCGGACAGATTGACCACCGGGGAGCTGTTTTTT. Amino acid sequence: CASSPSDRLTTGELFF.